This entry lists 7 T cell receptor beta chains sequenced from one sample in a study of cytomegalovirus exposure and HLA in healthy donors. It was with 60 Vbeta and 13 Jbeta primers that the PCR ran. Sequenced by immunoSEQ multiplex PCR; TCRdb stores in-frame clones only, minus some. The data hold fewer than 25,000 clones, with about 80% observed a single time. Source material: PBMCs. Receptors were obtained from a man in his sixties in good health and CMV-seronegative.

This clone was seen a few times. V usage is TRBV19 and J usage is TRBJ1-1; D is possibly TRBD1 (5 bases). The V gene lost 7 bases and the J gene lost 1 base, with 10 bases spanning the gap. CDR3 length equals 13 residues. CDR1 and CDR2 (germline): LNHDA, SQIVND (reference sequence). CDR3 sequence reads: CASTQTENTEAFF. CDR3 nucleotide sequence: TGTGCCAGTACCCAGACAGAGAACACTGAAGCTTTCTTT.

In regard to this clone: One junction end disagrees with the germline gene, perhaps due to a read error. The genes are TRBV28 and TRBJ2-7; D not resolved. The CDR3 has 13 amino acids. CDR1 and CDR2 from the germline V gene are MDHEN and SYDVKM. The CDR3 is CASSLYPTAERYF. CDR3 DNA: TGTGCCAGCAGTTTATACCCCACGGCCGAGCGGTACTTC.

This clone was recorded a few times. The CDR3 nucleotides read TGTGCCTGGAGTCGTCGGGGAGCCTCCTATAATTCACCCCTCCACTTT. The encoded protein is CAWSRRGASYNSPLHF. This chain uses TRBV30 with TRBJ1-6; no definite D call. Trimming removed 2 bases at V and 0 bases at J, with 11 bases between. From germline, CDR1 is GTSNPN and CDR2 SVGIG (reference sequence). The CDR3 has 16 amino acids.

A single count supports this clone. This chain joins TRBV4-2 and TRBJ2-5; D perhaps matches TRBD2 (6 bases). V was trimmed by 1 base and J by 7 bases, leaving 10 bases between them. Germline V CDR1 and CDR2: LGHNA, YNFKEQ. The CDR3 consists of 13 residues. The CDR3 bases are TGTGCCAGCAGCCAAGCCGGGACTCCGACCCAGTACTTC. It specifies CASSQAGTPTQYF.

CDR3 protein: CASSIGTSGRETQYF. The CDR3 DNA reads TGTGCCAGTAGTATCGGGACTAGCGGGAGAGAGACCCAGTACTTC. J is TRBJ2-5 and V is TRBV19; 14 bases agree with TRBD2. The germline CDR1 and CDR2 sequences are LNHDA and SQIVND (reference sequence). V dropped 3 bases and J dropped 4; count of bases not matched to a gene: 1. The CDR3 spans 15 residues.

The chain links TRBV30 to TRBJ2-3; no definite D call. V was shortened by 0 bases and J by 6 bases, with 7 bases between the two germline ends. Germline V gene data show CDR1 as GTSNPN and CDR2 as SVGIG (reference sequence). The CDR3 spans 12 residues. CDR3 in amino acids: CAWSVSADTQYF. CDR3 nucleotides: TGTGCCTGGAGTGTCTCTGCGGATACGCAGTATTTT.

Details on this clone: A read error may produce the germline difference seen at one junction end. The rearrangement links TRBV2 to TRBJ1-2, with no clear D. Germline CDR1 reads SNHLY; CDR2 reads FYNNEI. CDR3 length: 11 amino acids. Written as DNA, the CDR3 is TGTGCCAGCAGGGAAGGGCTTGGCTACACCTTC. Protein sequence: CASREGLGYTF.